The source of this TCR beta chain is a study of Tregs in tolerant kidney transplant recipients. Unstimulated Tregs (CD4+CD25+CD127-) and CD4+CD25- non-Tregs were sorted from PBMCs. The CDR3 loop spans 17 amino acids. Trimming took off 4 bases at V and 1 base at J, with 18 bases between the two ends. Germline CDR1 is SGHDN and CDR2 is FVKESK. With respect to this clone: Its antigen remains unknown.

Some clones are missing from TCRdb's copy, which holds only in-frame ones; the method was immunoSEQ multiplex PCR. The table shows 100,000 to 130,000 clones, with 90% occurring only once. Findings and limits, study-wide: Nucleotide sequences could not be compared across some patients' samples due to primer changes.

The gene calls are TRBV14 and TRBJ2-3; D is undetermined. The starting material was CD4+ T cells from blood, obtained before the transplant. The receptor was derived from a human donor who received a combined kidney and bone marrow transplant. CDR3 residues: CASSPVWRLPGTDTQYF. DNA for the CDR3: TGTGCCAGCAGCCCCGTGTGGAGACTGCCCGGCACAGATACGCAGTATTTT.